What follows describes a single T cell receptor beta chain. Its antigen is as yet unknown. The data were taken from a study of T cell repertoires in cytomegalovirus infection. Study in general: Selected CMV epitopes included recently identified HLA-C-restricted ones as well as well-studied HLA-B-restricted ones. Both a matching HLA type and CMV infection were indicated by public TCR beta signatures.

A single record per CDR3 protein comes from TCRdb applying MiXCR to the reads. Among about 50,000 distinct CDR3 sequences listed, less than 20% were seen once. The study's findings and limits: Identification of carriers of CMV plus the relevant HLA was achieved through cumulative public TCR beta family frequency. CMV-specific TCR beta clonotypes restricted by HLA-C were the ones dominating the ex vivo response.

From germline, CDR1 is SGHTA and CDR2 FQGNSA. Trimming stripped 2 bases from V and 5 bases from J, with 9 bases between. The CDR3 consists of 13 residues. Sample: CD8+ T cells from cultured PBMCs, taken from culture after CMV antigen stimulation. The rearrangement links TRBV7-2 to TRBJ1-2; D is unclear. The source is a human donor in good health (CMV status not recorded). Some clones in this sample may be carry-over from other donors' samples. DNA for the CDR3: TGTGCCAGCAGCTTATCAGAACTATATGGCTACACCTTC. Its protein product is CASSLSELYGYTF. Using reference TRBV7-2 and TRBJ1-2 for the parts outside the CDR3, the full variable domain is GAGVSQSPSNKVTEKGKDVELRCDPISGHTALYWYRQSLGQGLEFLIYFQGNSAPDKSGLPSDRFSAERTGGSVSTLTIQRTQQEDSAVYLCASSLSELYGYTFGSGTRLTVV.